The sequence of this TCR beta chain was determined in a study of cytomegalovirus exposure and HLA in healthy donors. Study-wide results and caveats: Only CMV serostatus was available as immune exposure information. Overall, approximately 150 TCR beta chains were annotated as cytomegalovirus-associated. V- and J-gene trimming in TCR beta was tied to a missense DCLRE1C variant by an analysis performed later. Accurate prediction of most subjects' HLA-A and HLA-B alleles from TCR beta sequences was reported.

With regard to this clone: What it binds is not known.

This PCR relied on a set of 60 Vbeta primers and 13 Jbeta primers. Assay used: immunoSEQ multiplex PCR; TCRdb lists only in-frame clones, some missing. Of 150,000 to 200,000 clones in the sample, 82% are singletons; the top ten hold roughly 0.5%. The TCR was taken from a woman aged 50 to 65 in good health and CMV-seronegative. Sequencing was carried out using PBMCs.

The CDR3 reads CASRGGVGRNQPQHF. CDR3 coding DNA: TGTGCCAGCAGGGGAGGGGTAGGGCGCAATCAGCCCCAGCATTTT. The chain joins TRBV2 to TRBJ1-5; D perhaps matches TRBD1 (5 bases). V lost 6 bases and J lost 2, with 14 bases in between. Germline values: CDR1 SNHLY, CDR2 FYNNEI. The length of the CDR3 is 15 residues.